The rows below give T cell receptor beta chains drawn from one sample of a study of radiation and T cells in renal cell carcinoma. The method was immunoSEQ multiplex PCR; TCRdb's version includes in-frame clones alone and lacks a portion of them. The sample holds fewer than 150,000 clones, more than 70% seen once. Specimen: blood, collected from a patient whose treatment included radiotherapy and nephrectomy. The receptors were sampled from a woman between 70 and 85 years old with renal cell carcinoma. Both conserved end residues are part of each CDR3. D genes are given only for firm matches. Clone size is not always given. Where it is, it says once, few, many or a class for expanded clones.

CASSYSRRGHYGYTF	TGTGCCAGCAGTTACTCCCGCAGGGGGCACTATGGCTACACCTTC	TRBD1	once	TRBJ1-2	TRBV6-5
CASSVAESWGAQETQYF	TGTGCCAGCAGCGTAGCTGAAAGCTGGGGGGCTCAAGAGACCCAGTACTTC	-	-	TRBJ2-5	TRBV9
CAWSGFRETGGYTF	TGTGCCTGGAGTGGATTTCGGGAGACTGGGGGCTACACCTTC	-	-	TRBJ1-2	TRBV30
CASSQLAGGETQYF	TGCGCCAGCAGCCAACTAGCGGGGGGGGAGACCCAGTACTTC	TRBD2	-	TRBJ2-5	TRBV5-1
CASRIAGVETQYF	TGTGCCAGCAGGATAGCGGGGGTGGAGACCCAGTACTTC	TRBD2	-	TRBJ2-5	TRBV6-1
CASRSDTGSGNTIYF	TGTGCCAGCAGATCAGACACAGGTTCTGGAAACACCATATATTTT	-	-	TRBJ1-3	TRBV7-9
CASSAKGTYGYTF	TGTGCCAGCAGTGCTAAGGGTACCTATGGCTACACCTTC	-	few	TRBJ1-2	TRBV6-1
CASWKNTEAFF	TGTGCCAGTTGGAAGAACACTGAAGCTTTCTTT	-	-	TRBJ1-1	TRBV6-5
CASSYNGVGANVLTF	TGTGCCAGCAGTTACAATGGGGTGGGGGCCAACGTCCTGACTTTC	-	few	TRBJ2-6	TRBV6-5
CASKTGVSYGYTF	TGTGCCAGCAAAACAGGGGTCTCCTATGGCTACACCTTC	TRBD1	-	TRBJ1-2	TRBV27
CASSAGRSSGTGELFF	TGTGCCAGCAGCGCAGGACGCTCCTCCGGAACCGGGGAGCTGTTTTTT	-	-	TRBJ2-2	TRBV9
CASSSGAATGELFF	TGTGCTAGCAGCTCAGGGGCCGCCACCGGGGAGCTGTTTTTT	-	-	TRBJ2-2	TRBV7-7
CASNNRDTEAFF	TGTGCCAGCAACAACCGGGACACTGAAGCTTTCTTT	-	-	TRBJ1-1	TRBV5-4
CASSEEEGASGYTF	TGTGCCAGCAGTGAGGAGGAGGGGGCGAGCGGCTACACCTTC	TRBD1	-	TRBJ1-2	TRBV2
CASSQGGVNQPQHF	TGTGCCAGCAGCCAAGGGGGGGTTAATCAGCCCCAGCATTTT	-	-	TRBJ1-5	TRBV14
CASSPKGVLRNEQFF	TGTGCCAGCAGTCCCAAGGGCGTCCTGAGAAATGAGCAGTTCTTC	-	-	TRBJ2-1	TRBV6-1
CASSLGGNTEAFF	TGTGCCAGCAGCTTAGGCGGGAACACTGAAGCTTTCTTT	-	-	TRBJ1-1	TRBV5-6
CATRQGSKNSPLHF	TGTGCCACCAGACAGGGGAGCAAAAATTCACCCCTCCACTTT	TRBD1	-	TRBJ1-6	TRBV15
CASSLASGGAYEQYF	TGTGCCAGCAGCTTGGCGTCCGGGGGGGCCTACGAGCAGTACTTC	TRBD2	-	TRBJ2-7	TRBV5-4